The present T cell receptor (beta chain) was sequenced within a study of T cell responses to AZD1222 COVID-19 vaccine. As regards this clone: Its matching antigen is unknown.

Findings and caveats of the study: There were vaccine-associated CD4 TCRs across spike, dominant at 160-218 and 743-854. Donor demographics were predominantly white British with a female majority; clonal diversity may be underestimated. After two AZD1222 doses, spike-specific TCR breadth and depth rose versus day 0.

The CDR3 sequence is 16 residues long. Germline-derived CDR1 and CDR2 are MNHEY and SVGAGI. The germline V and J ends were trimmed by 0 bases and 2 bases, with 11 bases remaining between them. Data came from immunoSEQ multiplex PCR; TCRdb stores just in-frame clones and leaves some out. Of around 66,000 clones listed, more than 65% are singletons. The sample was peripheral blood, taken on day 0 of MenACWY control vaccination. The rearrangement joins TRBV6-5 to TRBJ1-3, with D unresolved. The clonotype comes from an adult in good health. The CDR3 loop is CASSYSPFGTGNTIYF. The CDR3 DNA is TGTGCCAGCAGTTACTCACCGTTTGGCACTGGAAACACCATATATTTT.